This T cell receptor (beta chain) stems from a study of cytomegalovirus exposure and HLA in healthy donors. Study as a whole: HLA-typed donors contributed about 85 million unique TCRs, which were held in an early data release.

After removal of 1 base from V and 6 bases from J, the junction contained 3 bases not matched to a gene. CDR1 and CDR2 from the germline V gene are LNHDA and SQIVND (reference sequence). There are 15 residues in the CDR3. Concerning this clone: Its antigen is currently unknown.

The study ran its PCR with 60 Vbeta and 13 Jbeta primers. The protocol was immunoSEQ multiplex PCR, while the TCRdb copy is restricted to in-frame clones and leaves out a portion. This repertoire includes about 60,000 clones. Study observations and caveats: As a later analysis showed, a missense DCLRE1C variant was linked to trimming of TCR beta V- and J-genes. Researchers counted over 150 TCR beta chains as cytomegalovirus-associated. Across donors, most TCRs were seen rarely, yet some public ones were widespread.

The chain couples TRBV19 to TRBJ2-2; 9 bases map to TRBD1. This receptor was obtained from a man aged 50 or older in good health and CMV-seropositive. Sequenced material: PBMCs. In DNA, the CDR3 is TGTGCCAGTAGTATAGGGACAGGGGTCCCCGGGGAGCTGTTTTTT. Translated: CASSIGTGVPGELFF.